This T cell receptor (beta chain) was obtained from a study of identical twins. Findings and caveats of the study: Zero-insertion analyses might be partly confounded by invariant T cells like MAIT and iNKT. High-abundance cord blood beta clonotypes had fewer insertions; memory repertoires showed none. Out-of-frame sharing of TCR alpha in monozygotic twins was underestimated by models.

This clonotype was detected a few times. As yet, its antigen is unknown. Healthy Caucasian donors formed the entire cohort. Looked up from germline, CDR1 is SEHNR and CDR2 is FQNEAQ (reference sequence). The trim removed 5 bases at V and 6 bases at J, leaving 10 bases unmatched. This CDR3 has 15 residues. In TCRdb, the 5' RACE reads were re-called with MiXCR into one record per CDR3 protein. This sample has hundreds of thousands of distinct CDR3 sequences, with 5.5% to 7.5% found just once. This chain connects TRBV7-9 to TRBJ2-3, with 8 bases lining up with TRBD2. The specimen sequenced was naive T cells sorted from blood. This TCR was recovered from a man aged 18 to 35 in good health. The CDR3 is CASSLTEREWDTQYF. The CDR3 DNA reads as TGTGCCAGCAGCCTTACGGAGCGGGAGTGGGATACGCAGTATTTT.